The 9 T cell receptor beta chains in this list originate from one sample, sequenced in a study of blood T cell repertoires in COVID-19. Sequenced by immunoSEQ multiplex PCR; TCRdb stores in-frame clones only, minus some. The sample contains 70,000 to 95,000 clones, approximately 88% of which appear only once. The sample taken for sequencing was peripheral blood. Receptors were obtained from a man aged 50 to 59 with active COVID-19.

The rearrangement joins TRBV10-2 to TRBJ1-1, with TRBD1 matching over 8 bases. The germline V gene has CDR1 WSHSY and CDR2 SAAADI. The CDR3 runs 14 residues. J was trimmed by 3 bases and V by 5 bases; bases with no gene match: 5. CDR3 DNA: TGCGCCAGCAGTCGGGACAGGTCCTACACTGAAGCTTTCTTT. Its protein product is CASSRDRSYTEAFF.

The DNA of the CDR3 is TGTGCCAGCAGTTTCTTCCCAGGCACTGAAGCTTTCTTT. This gives the protein CASSFFPGTEAFF. The V gene is TRBV27, the J gene TRBJ1-1; no reliable D call. The CDR3 is 13 residues long. From germline, CDR1 is MNHEY and CDR2 SMNVEV (reference sequence). V was pared by 3 bases and J by 4 bases, with 9 bases between.

CDR3 nucleotide sequence: TGTGCCAGCAGCCATCCCGGGACTAGCAATAGTGAGCAGTTCTTC. This gives the protein CASSHPGTSNSEQFF. This sequence joins TRBV4-2 and TRBJ2-1, with 9 bases fitting TRBD2. J gave up 9 bases and V 3 bases, and 9 bases lay outside the gene matches. The CDR3 runs to 15 residues. CDR1 is LGHNA and CDR2 is YNFKEQ in the germline V gene.

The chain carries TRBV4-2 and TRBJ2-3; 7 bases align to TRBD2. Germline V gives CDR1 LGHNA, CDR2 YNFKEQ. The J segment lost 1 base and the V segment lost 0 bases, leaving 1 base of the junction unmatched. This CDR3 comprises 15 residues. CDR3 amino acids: CASSQDRGGTDTQYF. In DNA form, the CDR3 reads TGTGCCAGCAGCCAAGACCGGGGGGGCACAGATACGCAGTATTTT.

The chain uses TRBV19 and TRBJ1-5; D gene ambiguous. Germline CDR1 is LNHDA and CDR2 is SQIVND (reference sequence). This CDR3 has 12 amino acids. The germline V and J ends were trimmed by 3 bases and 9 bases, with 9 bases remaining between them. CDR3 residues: CASSIMVGPQHF. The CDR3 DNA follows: TGTGCCAGTAGTATTATGGTCGGGCCCCAGCATTTT.

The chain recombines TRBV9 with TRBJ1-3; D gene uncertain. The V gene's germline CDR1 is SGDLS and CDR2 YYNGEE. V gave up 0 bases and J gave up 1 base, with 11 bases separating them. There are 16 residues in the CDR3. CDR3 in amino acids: CASSVEPGGSGNTIYF. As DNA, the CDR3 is TGTGCCAGCAGCGTAGAACCCGGAGGGTCTGGAAACACCATATATTTT.

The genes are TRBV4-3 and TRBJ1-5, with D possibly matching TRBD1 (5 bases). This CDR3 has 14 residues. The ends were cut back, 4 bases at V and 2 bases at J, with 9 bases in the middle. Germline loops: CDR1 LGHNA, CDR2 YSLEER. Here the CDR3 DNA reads TGCGCCAGCAGCCTAGGGGATGGCAATCAGCCCCAGCATTTT. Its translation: CASSLGDGNQPQHF.

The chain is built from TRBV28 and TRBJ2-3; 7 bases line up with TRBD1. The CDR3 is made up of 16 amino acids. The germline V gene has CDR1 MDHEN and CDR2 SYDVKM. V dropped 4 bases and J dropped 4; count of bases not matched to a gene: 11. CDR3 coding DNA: TGTGCCAGCAGTTCCCTCGGGACAGAGGGACCAGATACGCAGTATTTT. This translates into CASSSLGTEGPDTQYF. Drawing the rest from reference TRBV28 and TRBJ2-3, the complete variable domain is DVKVTQSSRYLVKRTGEKVFLECVQDMDHENMFWYRQDPGLGLRLIYFSYDVKMKEKGDIPEGYSVSREKKERFSLILESASTNQTSMYLCASSSLGTEGPDTQYFGPGTRLTVL.

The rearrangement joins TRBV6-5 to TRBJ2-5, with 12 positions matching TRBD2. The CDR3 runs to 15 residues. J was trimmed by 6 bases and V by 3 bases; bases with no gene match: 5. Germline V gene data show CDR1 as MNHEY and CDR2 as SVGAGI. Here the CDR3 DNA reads TGTGCCAGCAGTTATACTAGCGGGGGGTTAAAGACCCAGTACTTC. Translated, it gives CASSYTSGGLKTQYF.